This T cell receptor beta chain emerged from a study of T cell responses to AZD1222 COVID-19 vaccine. Doses given second, at about 4 or about 12 weeks, were pooled. Remarks on this clone: Its antigen is undetermined.

Profiling relied on immunoSEQ multiplex PCR, and the TCRdb table lists in-frame clones only, not all of them. This sample has approximately 150,000 clones, with roughly 90% found just once. Study observations and caveats: Nearly half of spike-specific TCRs reportedly target unmutated variant regions.

Germline values: CDR1 LNHNV, CDR2 YYDKDF (reference sequence). Trimming removed 1 base at V and 3 bases at J, with 12 bases between. The CDR3 sequence is 15 residues long. This sample comprised peripheral blood, obtained 28 days after the second AZD1222 dose. The rearrangement joins TRBV15 to TRBJ2-5; possible D gene TRBD1, 5 bases. This TCR derives from an adult who received the AZD1222 COVID-19 vaccine. The CDR3 sequence: CATSRVVGQKETQYF. In DNA form, the CDR3 reads TGTGCCACCAGCAGAGTCGTGGGGCAGAAAGAGACCCAGTACTTC.